This is a list of T cell receptor beta chains from one sample in a study of blood T cell repertoires in COVID-19. Only in-frame clones appear in the TCRdb table, and some are missing; sequencing was by immunoSEQ multiplex PCR. The table shows approximately 77,000 clones, with 80% occurring only once. Sequencing was done on a sample of peripheral blood. The origin of the receptors is a woman in her 70s with acute or convalescent COVID-19. Both conserved end residues are part of each CDR3. The D gene is left open where the match is weak. Clone size appears in some rows only: once, few, many, or a class for an expanded clone.

clone_size	v_call	j_call	d_call	cdr3_nt	cdr3_aa
few	TRBV27	TRBJ1-2	NA	TGTGCCAGCAGTCCTACCCTTAACTATGGCTACACCTTC	CASSPTLNYGYTF
few	TRBV7-9	TRBJ1-1	NA	TGTGCCAGCGTACTACAGGGATTTAGGGACACTGAAGCTTTCTTT	CASVLQGFRDTEAFF
NA	TRBV6-5	TRBJ2-3	NA	TGTGCCAGCAGTTACTCGGCCAGGGATACAGATACGCAGTATTTT	CASSYSARDTDTQYF
NA	TRBV3-1/TRBV3-2	TRBJ2-5	NA	TGTGCCAGCAGCCAAGGGGGTACAGAGGGGTACTTC	CASSQGGTEGYF
NA	TRBV5-1	TRBJ1-1	NA	TGCGCCAGCAGCGTATCTTCGGGACAGAACACTGAAGCTTTCTTT	CASSVSSGQNTEAFF
NA	TRBV6-5	TRBJ1-6	TRBD1	TGTGCCAGCAGTTCCGGACAGGGTTCCTATAATTCACCCCTCCACTTT	CASSSGQGSYNSPLHF
NA	TRBV15	TRBJ2-5	TRBD2	TGTGCCACCAGCGGGGGAAGACTAGCGGGAGGAGAGACCCAGTACTTC	CATSGGRLAGGETQYF
few	TRBV16	TRBJ1-2	NA	TGTGCCAGCAGCCAAATATACACGGACAGTACGTATGGCTACACCTTC	CASSQIYTDSTYGYTF
NA	TRBV7-8	TRBJ1-1	NA	TGTGCCAGCAGCTTAGCCGGCAGGGGTTTTATGAACACTGAAGCTTTCTTT	CASSLAGRGFMNTEAFF
NA	TRBV2	TRBJ2-7	TRBD1	TGTGCCAGCAAGGGGCAGGGGGACGAGCAGTACTTC	CASKGQGDEQYF
NA	TRBV3-1/TRBV3-2	TRBJ1-2	NA	TGTGCCAGCAGCCAAGATCAGGGAAGTTCTAGCTATGGCTACACCTTC	CASSQDQGSSSYGYTF
NA	TRBV7-2	TRBJ1-3	NA	TGTGCCAGCAGCCCTGGGACCGGGGGATACACCATATATTTT	CASSPGTGGYTIYF
few	TRBV29-1	TRBJ1-3	NA	TGCAGCGTCTCTACTGGAAACACCATATATTTT	CSVSTGNTIYF
NA	TRBV25-1	TRBJ1-4	NA	TGTGCCAGCAGTGATTTAGGCAGGGCCGGAGAAAAACTGTTTTTT	CASSDLGRAGEKLFF
few	TRBV4-1	TRBJ1-6	TRBD1	TGCGCCAGCAGCCACCGGGACAGTAATTCACCCCTCCACTTT	CASSHRDSNSPLHF